Listed below are T cell receptor beta chains from one sample, sequenced in a study of monozygotic twins with inflammatory bowel disease. TCRdb reprocessed the 5' RACE reads; each CDR3 protein has one entry and no DNA is given. The sample has 150,000 to 200,000 distinct CDR3 sequences. Source material: blood. The receptor source for this set is a human donor with ulcerative colitis or Crohn's disease, or a healthy co-twin of an affected twin (not recorded which). CDR3s include the opening cysteine and the closing phenylalanine or tryptophan.

j_call: TRBJ2-4; cdr3_length: 13; v_call: TRBV20-1; cdr3_aa: CSARGGAEDIQYF
j_call: TRBJ2-5; cdr3_length: 14; v_call: TRBV20-1; cdr3_aa: CSAAPGLASGTQYF
j_call: TRBJ2-5; cdr3_length: 15; v_call: TRBV20-1; cdr3_aa: CSAKRDLKLQETQYF
j_call: TRBJ2-5; cdr3_length: 17; v_call: TRBV12-3/TRBV12-4; cdr3_aa: CASSSTGTSGLKETQYF
j_call: TRBJ2-3; cdr3_length: 16; v_call: TRBV4-1; cdr3_aa: CASSQDNSGETDTQYF
j_call: TRBJ1-4; cdr3_length: 15; v_call: TRBV14; cdr3_aa: CASSQDWTDYEKLFF
j_call: TRBJ1-6; cdr3_length: 16; v_call: TRBV10-3; cdr3_aa: CAISASRGDGNSPLHF
j_call: TRBJ2-3; cdr3_length: 18; v_call: TRBV5-1; cdr3_aa: CASSSGTSGGYYTDTQYF
j_call: TRBJ2-1; cdr3_length: 15; v_call: TRBV24-1; cdr3_aa: CATSDHPSQNNEQFF
j_call: TRBJ1-6; cdr3_length: 15; v_call: TRBV5-1; cdr3_aa: CASSLSVTGDSPLHF
j_call: TRBJ1-3; cdr3_length: 15; v_call: TRBV9; cdr3_aa: CASSVAPGSGNTIYF
j_call: TRBJ1-3; cdr3_length: 16; v_call: TRBV12-3/TRBV12-4; cdr3_aa: CASSHRGRGSGNTTYF
j_call: TRBJ2-3; cdr3_length: 14; v_call: TRBV20-1; cdr3_aa: CSPFSGGPFDTQYF
j_call: TRBJ2-2; cdr3_length: 18; v_call: TRBV11-2; cdr3_aa: CASSLRAGAPLNTGELFF
j_call: TRBJ2-5; cdr3_length: 13; v_call: TRBV7-9; cdr3_aa: CASSFGRQETQYF
j_call: TRBJ2-7; cdr3_length: 14; v_call: TRBV5-1; cdr3_aa: CASSLVVADYEQYF
j_call: TRBJ2-1; cdr3_length: 14; v_call: TRBV29-1; cdr3_aa: CSVVEAGRDNEQFF
j_call: TRBJ2-7; cdr3_length: 16; v_call: TRBV28; cdr3_aa: CASSPIWRAESYEQYF
j_call: TRBJ2-5; cdr3_length: 15; v_call: TRBV6-5; cdr3_aa: CASSYYDPRGETQYF
j_call: TRBJ2-7; cdr3_length: 12; v_call: TRBV18; cdr3_aa: CASSPQKTEQYF
j_call: TRBJ2-7; cdr3_length: 14; v_call: TRBV7-2; cdr3_aa: CASSSSLRSYEQYF
j_call: TRBJ2-1; cdr3_length: 15; v_call: TRBV11-2; cdr3_aa: CASSLGGNRGDEQFF